This T cell receptor beta chain derives from a study of T cells after yellow fever vaccination. Study-level points and caveats: Highly abundant clonotypes carried over from the bulk population could end up in FACS-sorted repertoires as contaminants.

The germline V gene has CDR1 SGHAT and CDR2 FQNNGV. This CDR3 has 11 residues. V lost 6 bases, J lost 5 bases, and 8 bases lay in between. Researchers made TCR cDNA using 5'RACE template switching, and this step added a universal primer site and UMIs. MiXCR, run by TCRdb on the 5' RACE reads, gives a single entry per CDR3 protein. This repertoire shows just over 300,000 distinct CDR3 sequences, 3.6% found once; its top ten account for 20% to 30%. Comment on this clonotype: Its specificity is not known.

The source was PBMCs, collected on the day of the yellow fever booster vaccination. The chain is built from TRBV11-2 and TRBJ2-7; D gene ambiguous. This receptor was obtained from a man between 18 and 35 years old who received the YFV17D yellow fever vaccine. CDR3 sequence: CASRSRDEQYF. Here the CDR3 DNA reads TGTGCCAGCAGAAGCCGGGACGAGCAGTACTTC.